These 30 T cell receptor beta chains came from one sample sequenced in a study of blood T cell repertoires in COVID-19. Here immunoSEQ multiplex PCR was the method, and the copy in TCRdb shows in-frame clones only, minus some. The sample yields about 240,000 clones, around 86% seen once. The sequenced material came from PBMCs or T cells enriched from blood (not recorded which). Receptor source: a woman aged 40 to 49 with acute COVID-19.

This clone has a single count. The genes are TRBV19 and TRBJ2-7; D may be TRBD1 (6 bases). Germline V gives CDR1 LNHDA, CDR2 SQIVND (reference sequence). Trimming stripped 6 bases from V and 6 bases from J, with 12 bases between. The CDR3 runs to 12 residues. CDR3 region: CASSIQGSEQYF. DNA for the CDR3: TGTGCCAGTAGCATACAGGGTTCCGAGCAGTACTTC.

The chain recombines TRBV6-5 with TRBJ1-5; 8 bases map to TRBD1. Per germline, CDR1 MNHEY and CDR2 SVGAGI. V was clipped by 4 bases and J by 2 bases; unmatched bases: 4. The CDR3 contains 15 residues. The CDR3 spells CASSLTGVGNQPQHF. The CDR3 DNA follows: TGTGCCAGCAGTTTGACAGGGGTGGGCAATCAGCCCCAGCATTTT.

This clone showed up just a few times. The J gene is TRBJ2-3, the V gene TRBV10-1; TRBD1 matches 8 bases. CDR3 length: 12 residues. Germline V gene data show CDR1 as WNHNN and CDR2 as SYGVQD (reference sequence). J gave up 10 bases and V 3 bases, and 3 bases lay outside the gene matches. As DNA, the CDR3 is TGCGCCAGCAGTGAAAACAGGGGGGCGCAGTATTTT. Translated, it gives CASSENRGAQYF.

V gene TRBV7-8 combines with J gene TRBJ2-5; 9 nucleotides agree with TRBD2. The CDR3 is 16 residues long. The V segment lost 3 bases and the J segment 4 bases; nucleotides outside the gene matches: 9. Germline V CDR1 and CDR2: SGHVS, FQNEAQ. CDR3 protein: CASSFRATAGGETQYF. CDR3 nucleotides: TGTGCCAGCAGCTTTAGAGCAACAGCGGGGGGAGAGACCCAGTACTTC.

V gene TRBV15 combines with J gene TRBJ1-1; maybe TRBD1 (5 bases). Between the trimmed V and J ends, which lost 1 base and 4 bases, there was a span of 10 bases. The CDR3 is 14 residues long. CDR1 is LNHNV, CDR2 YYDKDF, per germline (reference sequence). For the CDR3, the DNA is TGTGCCACCAGCAGAGGGGGGGGAGGCACTGAAGCTTTCTTT. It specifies CATSRGGGGTEAFF.

The CDR3 region has the DNA TGCGCCAGCAGGCCAGGGATAGTGGGCTCCTACGAGCAGTACTTC. It yields the protein CASRPGIVGSYEQYF. The chain couples TRBV5-1 to TRBJ2-7, with D possibly matching TRBD1 (5 bases). V lost 5 bases, J lost 0 bases, and 15 bases lay in between. There are 15 residues in the CDR3. Germline lookup yields CDR1 SGHRS and CDR2 YFSETQ.

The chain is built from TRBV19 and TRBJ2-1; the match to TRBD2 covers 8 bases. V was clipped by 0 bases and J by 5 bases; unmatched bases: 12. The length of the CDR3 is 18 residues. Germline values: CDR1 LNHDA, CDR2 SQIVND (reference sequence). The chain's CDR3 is CASSIDGSGTRPDNEQFF. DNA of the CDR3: TGTGCCAGTAGTATAGACGGTAGCGGGACCCGACCCGACAATGAGCAGTTCTTC.

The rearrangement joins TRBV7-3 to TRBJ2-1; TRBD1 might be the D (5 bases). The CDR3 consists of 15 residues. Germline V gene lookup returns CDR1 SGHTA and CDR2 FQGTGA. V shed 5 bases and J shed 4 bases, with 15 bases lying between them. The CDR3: CASSPVQGGYNEQFF. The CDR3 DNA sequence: TGTGCCAGCAGCCCCGTGCAGGGTGGGTACAATGAGCAGTTCTTC.

CDR3 protein: CASRSTRGETQYF. The CDR3 bases are TGCGCCAGCAGATCAACTAGAGGTGAGACCCAGTACTTC. The chain employs TRBV5-1 and TRBJ2-5; D perhaps matches TRBD2 (5 bases). There are 13 residues in the CDR3. CDR1 is SGHRS and CDR2 is YFSETQ in the germline V gene. Trimming cost V 5 bases and J 5 bases, with 13 bases left between them.

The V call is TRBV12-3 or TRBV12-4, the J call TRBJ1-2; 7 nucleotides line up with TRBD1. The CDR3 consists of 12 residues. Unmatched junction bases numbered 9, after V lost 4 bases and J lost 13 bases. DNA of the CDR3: TGTGCCAGCAGTTCCCCGGGACAGCCGGGCACCTTC. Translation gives CASSSPGQPGTF.

The CDR3 region is CASSSDRGTDTQYF. As DNA, the CDR3 is TGTGCCAGCAGCTCCGACAGAGGCACAGATACGCAGTATTTT. The rearrangement links TRBV9 to TRBJ2-3, with D maybe TRBD1 (5 bases). The CDR3 covers 14 residues. CDR1 SGDLS and CDR2 YYNGEE come from the germline V gene. The V and J ends lost 4 bases and 1 base respectively, with 10 bases between them.

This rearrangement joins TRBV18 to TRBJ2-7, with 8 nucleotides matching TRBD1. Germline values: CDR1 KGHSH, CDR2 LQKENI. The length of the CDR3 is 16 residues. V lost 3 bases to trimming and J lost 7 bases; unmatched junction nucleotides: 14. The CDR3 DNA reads TGTGCCAGCTCACCGAGAGGTGTGGGACAGGCGTATGAGCAGTACTTC. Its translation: CASSPRGVGQAYEQYF.

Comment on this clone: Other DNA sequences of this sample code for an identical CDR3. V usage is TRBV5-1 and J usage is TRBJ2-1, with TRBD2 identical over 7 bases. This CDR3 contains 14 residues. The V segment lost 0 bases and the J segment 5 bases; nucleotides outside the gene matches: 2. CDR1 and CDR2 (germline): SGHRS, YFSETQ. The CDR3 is CASSLELANNEQFF. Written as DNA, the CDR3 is TGCGCCAGCAGCTTGGAACTAGCGAACAATGAGCAGTTCTTC.

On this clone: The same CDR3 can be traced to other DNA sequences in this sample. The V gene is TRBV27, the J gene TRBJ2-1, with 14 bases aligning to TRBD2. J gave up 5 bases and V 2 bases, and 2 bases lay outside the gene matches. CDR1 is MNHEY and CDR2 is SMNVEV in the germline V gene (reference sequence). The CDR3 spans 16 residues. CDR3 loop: CASSLLGLAGDNEQFF. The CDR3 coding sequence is TGTGCCAGCAGTTTACTGGGACTAGCGGGGGACAATGAGCAGTTCTTC.

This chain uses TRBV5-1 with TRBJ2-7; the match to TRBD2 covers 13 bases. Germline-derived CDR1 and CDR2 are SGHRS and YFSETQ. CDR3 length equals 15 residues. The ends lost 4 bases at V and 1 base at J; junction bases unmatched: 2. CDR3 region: CASSKLAGGSYEQYF. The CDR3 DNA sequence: TGCGCCAGCAGCAAACTAGCGGGAGGGTCCTACGAGCAGTACTTC.

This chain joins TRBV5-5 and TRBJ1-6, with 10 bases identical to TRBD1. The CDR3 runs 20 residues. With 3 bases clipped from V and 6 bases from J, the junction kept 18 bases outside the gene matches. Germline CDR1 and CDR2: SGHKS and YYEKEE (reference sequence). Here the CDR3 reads CASSSRFGTGAPPSNSPLHF. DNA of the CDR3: TGTGCCAGCAGCTCGCGATTCGGGACAGGGGCCCCTCCGAGTAATTCACCCCTCCACTTT.

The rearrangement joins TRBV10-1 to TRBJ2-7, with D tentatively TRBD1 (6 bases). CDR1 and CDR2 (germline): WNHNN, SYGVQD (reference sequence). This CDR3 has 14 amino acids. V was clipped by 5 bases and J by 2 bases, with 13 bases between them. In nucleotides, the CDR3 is TGCGCCAGCAGTCCGGACAGAGACCCCTACGAGCAGTACTTC. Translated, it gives CASSPDRDPYEQYF.

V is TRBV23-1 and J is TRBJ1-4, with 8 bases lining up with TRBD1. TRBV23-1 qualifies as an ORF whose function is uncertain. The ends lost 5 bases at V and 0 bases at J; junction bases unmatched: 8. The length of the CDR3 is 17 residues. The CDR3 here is CASSTDRANATNEKLFF. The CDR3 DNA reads TGCGCCAGCAGTACGGACAGGGCGAATGCAACTAATGAAAAACTGTTTTTT.

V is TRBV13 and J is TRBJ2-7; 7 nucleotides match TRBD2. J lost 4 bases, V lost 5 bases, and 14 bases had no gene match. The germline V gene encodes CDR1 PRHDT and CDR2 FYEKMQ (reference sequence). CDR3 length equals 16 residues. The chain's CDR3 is CASSPPMEGGPYEQYF. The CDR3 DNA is TGTGCCAGCAGCCCCCCTATGGAGGGAGGGCCTTACGAGCAGTACTTC.

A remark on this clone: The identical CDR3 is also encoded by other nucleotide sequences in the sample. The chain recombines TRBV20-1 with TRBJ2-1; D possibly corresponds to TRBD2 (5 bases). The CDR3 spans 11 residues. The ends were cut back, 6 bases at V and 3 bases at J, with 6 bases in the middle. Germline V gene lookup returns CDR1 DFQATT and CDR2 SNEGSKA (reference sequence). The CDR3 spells CSATSYNEQFF. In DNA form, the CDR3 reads TGCAGTGCAACTAGCTACAATGAGCAGTTCTTC.

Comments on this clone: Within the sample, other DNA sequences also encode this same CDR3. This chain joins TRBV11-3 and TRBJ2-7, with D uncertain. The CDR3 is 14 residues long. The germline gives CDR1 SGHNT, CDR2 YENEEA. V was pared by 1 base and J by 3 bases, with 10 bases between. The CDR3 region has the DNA TGTGCCAGCAGCTTAGGTCGTGGCAGCTACGAGCAGTACTTC. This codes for CASSLGRGSYEQYF.

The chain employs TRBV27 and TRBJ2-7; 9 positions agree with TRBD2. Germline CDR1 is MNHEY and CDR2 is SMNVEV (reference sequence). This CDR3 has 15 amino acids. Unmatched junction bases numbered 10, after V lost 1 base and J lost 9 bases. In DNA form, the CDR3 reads TGTGCCAGCAGTTTATTCGCTAGCGGGGCTGGGTGGCAGTACTTC. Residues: CASSLFASGAGWQYF.

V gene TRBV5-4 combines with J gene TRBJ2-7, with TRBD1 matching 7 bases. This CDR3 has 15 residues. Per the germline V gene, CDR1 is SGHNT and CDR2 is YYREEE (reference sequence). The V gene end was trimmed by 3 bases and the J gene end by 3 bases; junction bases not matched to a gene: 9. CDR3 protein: CASSSLRQGSYEQYF. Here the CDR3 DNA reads TGTGCCAGCAGCTCCCTGAGACAGGGAAGCTACGAGCAGTACTTC.

The CDR3 bases are TGTGCCAGCAGTCCAGGGGGTGAGCAGTACTTC. It yields the protein CASSPGGEQYF. The chain uses TRBV2 and TRBJ2-7, with TRBD1 matching over 7 bases. CDR1 is SNHLY and CDR2 is FYNNEI in the germline V gene. With 5 bases clipped from V and 7 bases from J, the junction kept 2 bases outside the gene matches. This CDR3 contains 11 residues.

CDR3 residues: CASSVGGTRGGTQYF. DNA for the CDR3: TGTGCCAGCAGCGTAGGTGGGACTCGGGGGGGTACGCAGTATTTT. The J gene is TRBJ2-3, the V gene TRBV9; 8 bases are a match to TRBD2. CDR1 is SGDLS and CDR2 is YYNGEE in the germline V gene. Trimming at V came to 0 bases and at J to 8 bases, leaving 8 bases not matched to a gene. This CDR3 has 15 amino acids.

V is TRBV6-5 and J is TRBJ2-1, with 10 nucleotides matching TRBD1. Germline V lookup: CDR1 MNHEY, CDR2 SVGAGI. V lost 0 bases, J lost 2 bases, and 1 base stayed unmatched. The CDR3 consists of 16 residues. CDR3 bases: TGTGCCAGCAGTTACTCGACAGGGGGCACCTACAATGAGCAGTTCTTC. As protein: CASSYSTGGTYNEQFF.

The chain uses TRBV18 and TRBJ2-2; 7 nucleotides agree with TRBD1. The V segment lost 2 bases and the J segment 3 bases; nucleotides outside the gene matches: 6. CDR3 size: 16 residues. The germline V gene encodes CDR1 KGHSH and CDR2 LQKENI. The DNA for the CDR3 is TGTGCCAGCTCACCATATATAACAGGGGACACCGGGGAGCTGTTTTTT. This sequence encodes CASSPYITGDTGELFF. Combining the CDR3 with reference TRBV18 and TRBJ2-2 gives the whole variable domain NAGVMQNPRHLVRRRGQEARLRCSPMKGHSHVYWYRQLPEEGLKFMVYLQKENIIDESGMPKERFSAEFPKEGPSILRIQQVVRGDSAAYFCASSPYITGDTGELFFGEGSRLTVL.

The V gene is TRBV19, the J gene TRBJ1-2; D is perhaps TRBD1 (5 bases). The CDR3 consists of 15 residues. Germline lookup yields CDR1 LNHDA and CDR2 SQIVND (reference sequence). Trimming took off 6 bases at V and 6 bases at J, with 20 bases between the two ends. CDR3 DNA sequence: TGTGCCAGTAGCCCTACTGGGGCAACCCGGGATGGCTACACCTTC. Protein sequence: CASSPTGATRDGYTF.

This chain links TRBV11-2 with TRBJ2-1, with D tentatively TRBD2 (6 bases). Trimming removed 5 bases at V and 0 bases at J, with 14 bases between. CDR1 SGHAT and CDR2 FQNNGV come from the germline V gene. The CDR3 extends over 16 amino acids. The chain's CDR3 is CASSLGSEISYNEQFF. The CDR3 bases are TGTGCCAGCAGCCTCGGGAGTGAGATCTCCTACAATGAGCAGTTCTTC.

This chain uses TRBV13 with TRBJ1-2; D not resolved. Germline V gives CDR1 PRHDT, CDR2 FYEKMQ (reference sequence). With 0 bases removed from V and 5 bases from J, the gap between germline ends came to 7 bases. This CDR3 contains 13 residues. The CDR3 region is CASSLGRTYGYTF. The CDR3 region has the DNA TGTGCCAGCAGCTTAGGCAGAACATATGGCTACACCTTC.